Listed below are T cell receptor beta chains from one sample, sequenced in a study of T cells in Graves' hyperthyroidism and ophthalmopathy. TCRdb re-analysed the multiplex PCR reads in MiXCR, keeping a single row per CDR3 protein. The sample yields about 680,000 distinct CDR3 sequences, around 40% seen once. The sequenced material came from blood. These TCRs come from a woman aged 40 to 50 with Graves' hyperthyroidism. CDR3s include the opening cysteine and the closing phenylalanine or tryptophan. The order of the fields is J gene, clone size, V gene, CDR3 length, D gene, CDR3 DNA, CDR3 protein. A D gene is named only where the DNA matches it firmly. Expanded clones are given a class, and other clones once, few, many or no size at all.

j_call: TRBJ1-4; clone_size: few; v_call: TRBV7-8; cdr3_length: 15; d_call: TRBD1; cdr3_nt: TGTGCCAGCAGCTGGACAGGGGCCGGGAATGAAAAACTGTTTTTT; cdr3_aa: CASSWTGAGNEKLFF
j_call: TRBJ2-7; clone_size: NA; v_call: TRBV7-2; cdr3_length: 12; d_call: NA; cdr3_nt: TGTGCCAGCACCGCCTTAGGGGACGAGCAGTACTTC; cdr3_aa: CASTALGDEQYF
j_call: TRBJ1-3; clone_size: NA; v_call: TRBV11-2; cdr3_length: 17; d_call: NA; cdr3_nt: TGCGCCAGCAGCCAAGATTATAGCCCCGAACCTGGAAACACCATATATTTT; cdr3_aa: CASSQDYSPEPGNTIYF
j_call: TRBJ2-7; clone_size: NA; v_call: TRBV7-2; cdr3_length: 15; d_call: NA; cdr3_nt: TGTGCCAGCAGACGAGTAGATCGGGGGGCAGAAGAGCAGTACTTC; cdr3_aa: CASRRVDRGAEEQYF
j_call: TRBJ1-4; clone_size: NA; v_call: TRBV10-3; cdr3_length: 16; d_call: TRBD1; cdr3_nt: TGTGCCATCAGTGAGTCCTCCGGGACAGGGAGCGAAAAACTGTTTTTT; cdr3_aa: CAISESSGTGSEKLFF
j_call: TRBJ2-2; clone_size: many; v_call: TRBV7-9; cdr3_length: 13; d_call: NA; cdr3_nt: TGTGCCAGCAGCTACCAAACGACCGGGGAGCTGTTTTTT; cdr3_aa: CASSYQTTGELFF
j_call: TRBJ1-6; clone_size: NA; v_call: TRBV11-1; cdr3_length: 16; d_call: NA; cdr3_nt: TGTGCCAGCAGCTTGGAGAGGGGCGCCGGGAATTCACCCCTCCACTTT; cdr3_aa: CASSLERGAGNSPLHF
j_call: TRBJ2-7; clone_size: many; v_call: TRBV7-2; cdr3_length: 14; d_call: NA; cdr3_nt: TGTGCCAGCAGCGCTCTGGGAAGGGTCTACGAGCAGTACTTC; cdr3_aa: CASSALGRVYEQYF
j_call: TRBJ1-1; clone_size: NA; v_call: TRBV9; cdr3_length: 12; d_call: NA; cdr3_nt: TGTGCCAGCAGCGTAGGACAGCAAGAAGCTTTCTTT; cdr3_aa: CASSVGQQEAFF
j_call: TRBJ1-6; clone_size: many; v_call: TRBV4-1; cdr3_length: 15; d_call: TRBD1; cdr3_nt: TGCGCCAGCAGCCCCGGGACAGGGGTCAATTCACCCCTCCACTTT; cdr3_aa: CASSPGTGVNSPLHF
j_call: TRBJ1-5; clone_size: many; v_call: TRBV7-2; cdr3_length: 12; d_call: NA; cdr3_nt: TGTGCCAGCACCATGGGTAATCAGCCCCAGCATTTT; cdr3_aa: CASTMGNQPQHF
j_call: TRBJ2-7; clone_size: NA; v_call: TRBV20-1; cdr3_length: 16; d_call: TRBD2; cdr3_nt: TGCAGTGCTAGAGATAGGACTAGCGGGAGGCCCTACGAGCAGTACTTC; cdr3_aa: CSARDRTSGRPYEQYF
j_call: TRBJ2-5; clone_size: many; v_call: TRBV7-9; cdr3_length: 14; d_call: TRBD1; cdr3_nt: TGTGCCAGCAGCTTGGCGACAGGGCAAGAGACCCAGTACTTC; cdr3_aa: CASSLATGQETQYF
j_call: TRBJ2-7; clone_size: NA; v_call: TRBV6-2/TRBV6-3; cdr3_length: 16; d_call: TRBD2; cdr3_nt: TGTGCCAGCCAGAGCGGGGGGGCAATTAGGGCCTACGAGCAGTACTTC; cdr3_aa: CASQSGGAIRAYEQYF
j_call: TRBJ2-7; clone_size: few; v_call: TRBV7-9; cdr3_length: 16; d_call: NA; cdr3_nt: TGTGCCAGCAGTTCGGGACAGGGACTAGCTTTCGACGAGCAGTACTTC; cdr3_aa: CASSSGQGLAFDEQYF
j_call: TRBJ2-2; clone_size: NA; v_call: TRBV7-2; cdr3_length: 17; d_call: TRBD2; cdr3_nt: TGCGCCAGCAGCCAGGGCTCTAGCGGGAGTTATACCGGGGAGCTGTTTTTT; cdr3_aa: CASSQGSSGSYTGELFF
j_call: TRBJ1-5; clone_size: NA; v_call: TRBV12-3/TRBV12-4; cdr3_length: 14; d_call: TRBD1; cdr3_nt: TGTGCCAGCAGGCCGGGACAGGGCCCTCAGCCCCAGCATTTT; cdr3_aa: CASRPGQGPQPQHF
j_call: TRBJ1-1; clone_size: NA; v_call: TRBV12-3/TRBV12-4; cdr3_length: 14; d_call: NA; cdr3_nt: TGTGCCAGCAGTTTAGGGACATCGAGCACTGAAGCTTTCTTT; cdr3_aa: CASSLGTSSTEAFF
j_call: TRBJ1-2; clone_size: many; v_call: TRBV10-1; cdr3_length: 14; d_call: NA; cdr3_nt: TGCGCCAGCAGTGCCAACAGGGACCACTATGGCTACACCTTC; cdr3_aa: CASSANRDHYGYTF
j_call: TRBJ1-5; clone_size: many; v_call: TRBV7-9; cdr3_length: 15; d_call: NA; cdr3_nt: TGTGCCAGCAGCTCTTCGGACAGTGGGAATCAGCCCCAGCATTTT; cdr3_aa: CASSSSDSGNQPQHF
j_call: TRBJ1-1; clone_size: many; v_call: TRBV29-1; cdr3_length: 13; d_call: NA; cdr3_nt: TGCAGCGCCCTCAGGGGAGTGCACACTGAAGCTTTCTTT; cdr3_aa: CSALRGVHTEAFF
j_call: TRBJ1-4; clone_size: NA; v_call: TRBV10-3; cdr3_length: 13; d_call: NA; cdr3_nt: TGTGCCATCAGTACCCCGGAGGCTGAAAAACTGTTTTTT; cdr3_aa: CAISTPEAEKLFF
j_call: TRBJ2-1; clone_size: NA; v_call: TRBV20-1; cdr3_length: 14; d_call: TRBD2; cdr3_nt: TGCAGTGCCCTCAGACTAGCGGGGGACAATGAGCAGTTCTTC; cdr3_aa: CSALRLAGDNEQFF
j_call: TRBJ1-5; clone_size: few; v_call: TRBV7-2; cdr3_length: 16; d_call: NA; cdr3_nt: TGCGCCAGCAGCCCGCATGATAAGTATAGCAATCAGCCCCAGCATTTT; cdr3_aa: CASSPHDKYSNQPQHF
j_call: TRBJ1-1; clone_size: NA; v_call: TRBV7-9; cdr3_length: 16; d_call: NA; cdr3_nt: TGTGCCAGCAGCGGGGGAGTTCTCTTCGGGGAATTGGGAGCTTTCTTT; cdr3_aa: CASSGGVLFGELGAFF
j_call: TRBJ2-7; clone_size: many; v_call: TRBV7-8; cdr3_length: 13; d_call: NA; cdr3_nt: TGTGCCAGCAGCCCACGAACAGGTTACGAGCAGTACTTC; cdr3_aa: CASSPRTGYEQYF
j_call: TRBJ2-1; clone_size: once; v_call: TRBV2; cdr3_length: 12; d_call: NA; cdr3_nt: TGTGCCAGCAGGACAGACTACAATGAGCAGTTCTTC; cdr3_aa: CASRTDYNEQFF
j_call: TRBJ2-5; clone_size: many; v_call: TRBV15; cdr3_length: 13; d_call: NA; cdr3_nt: TGTGCCACCAGCAGAGACTCCTTGGGGACCCAGTACTTC; cdr3_aa: CATSRDSLGTQYF
j_call: TRBJ2-2; clone_size: few; v_call: TRBV24-1; cdr3_length: 17; d_call: TRBD2; cdr3_nt: TGTGCCACCAGTGATTTATGGAGCGGGGGGACCACCGGGGAGCTGTTTTTT; cdr3_aa: CATSDLWSGGTTGELFF
j_call: TRBJ2-7; clone_size: NA; v_call: TRBV3-1; cdr3_length: 14; d_call: TRBD2; cdr3_nt: TGTGCCAGCAGCCAAACTACGGGGGGAAACGAGCAGTACTTC; cdr3_aa: CASSQTTGGNEQYF
j_call: TRBJ1-6; clone_size: NA; v_call: TRBV7-9; cdr3_length: 16; d_call: TRBD1; cdr3_nt: TGTGCCAGCAGCAGCCAAACCGGGACAGCGCTATCACCCCTCCACTTT; cdr3_aa: CASSSQTGTALSPLHF
j_call: TRBJ1-4; clone_size: NA; v_call: TRBV6-5; cdr3_length: 14; d_call: NA; cdr3_nt: TGTGCCAGCAGAACACAAGTCTGGAATGAAAAACTGTTTTTT; cdr3_aa: CASRTQVWNEKLFF
j_call: TRBJ1-5; clone_size: NA; v_call: TRBV5-1; cdr3_length: 14; d_call: NA; cdr3_nt: TGCGCCAGCAGCATGCAGGGGAGCAATCAGCCCCAGCATTTT; cdr3_aa: CASSMQGSNQPQHF
j_call: TRBJ1-2; clone_size: many; v_call: TRBV2; cdr3_length: 10; d_call: NA; cdr3_nt: TGTGCCAGCAGTGAAGTGGCAGAAGCCTTC; cdr3_aa: CASSEVAEAF
j_call: TRBJ2-7; clone_size: many; v_call: TRBV15; cdr3_length: 15; d_call: NA; cdr3_nt: TGTGCCACCAGCAGAGATACGGGGGCTTCGTACGAGCAGTACTTC; cdr3_aa: CATSRDTGASYEQYF
j_call: TRBJ2-5; clone_size: NA; v_call: TRBV12-3/TRBV12-4; cdr3_length: 13; d_call: NA; cdr3_nt: TGTGCCAGCGGTAGACAGGTCCAAGAGACCCAGTACTTC; cdr3_aa: CASGRQVQETQYF
j_call: TRBJ2-6; clone_size: NA; v_call: TRBV7-9; cdr3_length: 12; d_call: NA; cdr3_nt: TGTGCCAGCAGTCTTGGGACCAACGTCCTGACTTTC; cdr3_aa: CASSLGTNVLTF
j_call: TRBJ1-2; clone_size: few; v_call: TRBV28; cdr3_length: 12; d_call: NA; cdr3_nt: TGTGCCAGCAGTTCCCGGCATTCTGGCTACACCTTC; cdr3_aa: CASSSRHSGYTF
j_call: TRBJ2-5; clone_size: few; v_call: TRBV29-1; cdr3_length: 12; d_call: NA; cdr3_nt: TGCAGCGTGGACAGAAACCAAGAGACCCAGTACTTC; cdr3_aa: CSVDRNQETQYF
j_call: TRBJ1-3; clone_size: NA; v_call: TRBV12-3/TRBV12-4; cdr3_length: 15; d_call: NA; cdr3_nt: TGTGCCAGCAGTTACGGCGAGGACTCTGGAAACACCATATATTTT; cdr3_aa: CASSYGEDSGNTIYF
j_call: TRBJ2-5; clone_size: NA; v_call: TRBV7-2; cdr3_length: 13; d_call: TRBD2; cdr3_nt: TGTGCCAGCGGAGCGGGGTCCCAAGAGACCCAGTACTTC; cdr3_aa: CASGAGSQETQYF
j_call: TRBJ1-1; clone_size: NA; v_call: TRBV10-3; cdr3_length: 15; d_call: TRBD1; cdr3_nt: TGTGCCAGCAGTGCGCTAGCGGGACAGGGAAATGAAGCTTTCTTT; cdr3_aa: CASSALAGQGNEAFF
j_call: TRBJ1-6; clone_size: NA; v_call: TRBV14; cdr3_length: 16; d_call: NA; cdr3_nt: TGTGCCAGCAGCCTGTGGGGTAGTAAATATAATTCACCCCTCCACTTT; cdr3_aa: CASSLWGSKYNSPLHF
j_call: TRBJ2-2; clone_size: NA; v_call: TRBV19; cdr3_length: 16; d_call: TRBD1; cdr3_nt: TGTGCCAGTAGGACAGGGACAGGGAGTAACACCGGGGAGCTGTTTTTT; cdr3_aa: CASRTGTGSNTGELFF
j_call: TRBJ1-2; clone_size: NA; v_call: TRBV7-8; cdr3_length: 14; d_call: NA; cdr3_nt: TGTGCCAGCAGTTACTCGAGCGTACTCTATGGCTACACCTTC; cdr3_aa: CASSYSSVLYGYTF
j_call: TRBJ2-7; clone_size: few; v_call: TRBV6-1; cdr3_length: 14; d_call: TRBD1; cdr3_nt: TGTGCCAGACAGAGTAGGGACAGGGACTACGAGCAGTACTTC; cdr3_aa: CARQSRDRDYEQYF
j_call: TRBJ1-1; clone_size: many; v_call: TRBV9; cdr3_length: 14; d_call: NA; cdr3_nt: TGTGCCAGCAGCGGGACAGCACAGAACACTGAAGCTTTCTTT; cdr3_aa: CASSGTAQNTEAFF
j_call: TRBJ2-7; clone_size: NA; v_call: TRBV7-9; cdr3_length: 8; d_call: TRBD1; cdr3_nt: TGTGCCAGCAGGGGACAGGACTTC; cdr3_aa: CASRGQDF
j_call: TRBJ2-3; clone_size: NA; v_call: TRBV20-1; cdr3_length: 14; d_call: NA; cdr3_nt: TGCAGTGCTAGAGGGGGTTCATGGGCAGATACGCAGTATTTT; cdr3_aa: CSARGGSWADTQYF
j_call: TRBJ2-5; clone_size: NA; v_call: TRBV7-6; cdr3_length: 10; d_call: NA; cdr3_nt: TGTGCCAGCAGCCCGTGGACCCAGTACTTC; cdr3_aa: CASSPWTQYF
j_call: TRBJ1-4; clone_size: many; v_call: TRBV15; cdr3_length: 13; d_call: NA; cdr3_nt: TGTGCCACCAGCAGAGGATTGGATGAAAAACTGTTTTTT; cdr3_aa: CATSRGLDEKLFF
j_call: TRBJ2-5; clone_size: many; v_call: TRBV3-1; cdr3_length: 10; d_call: NA; cdr3_nt: TGTGCCAGCAGCCAAGGGTCCCAGTACTTC; cdr3_aa: CASSQGSQYF
j_call: TRBJ2-1; clone_size: NA; v_call: TRBV7-9; cdr3_length: 12; d_call: NA; cdr3_nt: TGTGCCAGCAGCTTAGAATTGGAGGGGCAGTTCTTC; cdr3_aa: CASSLELEGQFF
j_call: TRBJ2-5; clone_size: NA; v_call: TRBV19; cdr3_length: 18; d_call: NA; cdr3_nt: TGTGCCAGTAGTGTCCACCTCCTCGGACGGAAATACCAAGAGACCCAGTACTTC; cdr3_aa: CASSVHLLGRKYQETQYF